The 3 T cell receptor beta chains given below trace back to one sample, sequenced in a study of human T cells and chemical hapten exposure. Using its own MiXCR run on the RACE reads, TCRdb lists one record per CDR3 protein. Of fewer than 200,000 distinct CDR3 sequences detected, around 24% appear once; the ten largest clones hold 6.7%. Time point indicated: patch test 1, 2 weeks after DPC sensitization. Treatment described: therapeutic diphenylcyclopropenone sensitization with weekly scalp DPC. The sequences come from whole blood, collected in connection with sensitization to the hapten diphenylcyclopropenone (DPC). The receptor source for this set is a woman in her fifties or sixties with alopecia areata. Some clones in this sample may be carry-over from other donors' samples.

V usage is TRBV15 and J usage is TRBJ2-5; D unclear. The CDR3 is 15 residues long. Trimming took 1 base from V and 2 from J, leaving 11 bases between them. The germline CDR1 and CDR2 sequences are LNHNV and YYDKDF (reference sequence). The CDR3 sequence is CATSRGADRQETQYF. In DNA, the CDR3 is TGTGCCACCAGCAGAGGGGCGGATCGGCAAGAGACCCAGTACTTC.

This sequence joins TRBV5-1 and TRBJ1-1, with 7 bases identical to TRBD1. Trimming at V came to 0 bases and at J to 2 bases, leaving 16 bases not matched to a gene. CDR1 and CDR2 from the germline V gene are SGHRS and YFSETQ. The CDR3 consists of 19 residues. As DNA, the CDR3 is TGCGCCAGCAGCTTGGAGAGGGAGGACAGGTTGTGGGACAACACTGAAGCTTTCTTT. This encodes CASSLEREDRLWDNTEAFF.

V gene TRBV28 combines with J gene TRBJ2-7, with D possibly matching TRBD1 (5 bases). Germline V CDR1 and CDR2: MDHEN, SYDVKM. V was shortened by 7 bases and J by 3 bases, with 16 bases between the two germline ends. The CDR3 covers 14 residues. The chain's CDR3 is CASTIGQGLYEQYF. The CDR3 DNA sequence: TGTGCCAGCACCATCGGGCAGGGTCTCTACGAGCAGTACTTC.